This T cell receptor beta chain was documented in a study of T cell responses to AZD1222 COVID-19 vaccine. Of note for this clone: What it recognizes is unknown.

The repertoire was sequenced with immunoSEQ multiplex PCR; TCRdb's copy has only in-frame clones and lacks some. Counted here are about 53,000 clones, roughly 87% occurring once; the ten biggest clones make up 2.7%. The CDR3 totals 17 residues. CDR1 and CDR2 from the germline V gene are SGHRS and YFSETQ. V lost 3 bases, J lost 5 bases, and 11 bases stayed unmatched. Broader study findings: Receipt of two AZD1222 doses was followed by a rise in Spike-specific TCR breadth and depth. The donors showed a predominance of white British ancestry and of females, with possible underestimation of clonal diversity. Sampled repertoires all dated from after the peak T cell response. Spike was spanned by vaccine-associated CD4 TCRs, with dominance at 160-218 and 743-854.

The receptor comes from an adult who received the AZD1222 COVID-19 vaccine. Source: peripheral blood, taken 28 days after the second AZD1222 dose. This rearrangement joins TRBV5-1 to TRBJ2-3; 11 bases align to TRBD2. The CDR3 DNA is TGCGCCAGCAGCTCGAAACTAGCGGGAGAGGGGATAGATACGCAGTATTTT. It translates to CASSSKLAGEGIDTQYF. Looking up the rest from reference TRBV5-1 and TRBJ2-3 gives the full variable domain: KAGVTQTPRYLIKTRGQQVTLSCSPISGHRSVSWYQQTPGQGLQFLFEYFSETQRNKGNFPGRFSGRQFSNSRSEMNVSTLELGDSALYLCASSSKLAGEGIDTQYFGPGTRLTVL.